This passage covers 11 T cell receptor beta chains from one sample sequenced in a study of metastatic and nonmetastatic thyroid tumors. TCRdb reassembled clones from the PCR reads with MiXCR. The sample consists of under 20,000 clones, roughly 27% of them appearing once. All patients were treatment-naive before thyroid surgery. The sample comprised tumor tissue. These receptors were collected from a male donor with papillary thyroid cancer or a benign thyroid nodule (not recorded which). Some clones in this sample may be carry-over from other donors' samples.

CDR3 protein: CASSYGDGAEQYF. DNA for the CDR3: TGTGCCAGCAGTTACGGGGACGGAGCCGAGCAGTACTTC. The chain couples TRBV6-6 to TRBJ2-7; D could derive from TRBD1 or TRBD2 (5 bases each). The CDR3 is 13 residues long. V dropped 2 bases and J dropped 6 bases, with 11 bases sitting between them. The germline V gene encodes CDR1 MNHNY and CDR2 SVGAGI (reference sequence).

This clone was observed a few times. The chain couples TRBV13 to TRBJ2-3; D not certain. Germline V CDR1 and CDR2: PRHDT, FYEKMQ (reference sequence). CDR3 length equals 15 residues. V was clipped by 0 bases and J by 5 bases, with 12 bases between them. The CDR3 bases are TGTGCCAGCAGCTTAGGTTCGAGATACGGAGATACGCAGTATTTT. Its protein is CASSLGSRYGDTQYF.

The chain joins TRBV4-1 to TRBJ2-7; D is unclear. Germline CDR1 reads MGHRA; CDR2 reads YSYEKL. This CDR3 contains 14 residues. The V and J ends lost 6 bases and 4 bases respectively, with 16 bases between them. The CDR3 DNA reads as TGCGCCAGCAGTCCCACCAGCCCAGCGTACGAGCAGTACTTC. Amino acids: CASSPTSPAYEQYF.

This clone was counted a few times. The V call is TRBV5-1, the J call TRBJ1-2; 10 bases agree with TRBD1. The CDR3 runs to 14 residues. Per the germline V gene, CDR1 is SGHRS and CDR2 is YFSETQ. Trimming took 4 bases from V and 2 from J; bases not matched to a gene: 2. The CDR3 is CASSPGQGNYGYTF. In nucleotides, the CDR3 is TGCGCCAGCAGCCCGGGACAGGGGAACTATGGCTACACCTTC.

This clone was recorded at least ten times. The chain combines TRBV5-4 with TRBJ2-7; 10 bases are shared with TRBD1. This CDR3 region has 18 residues. After removal of 0 bases from V and 0 bases from J, the junction contained 9 bases not matched to a gene. Germline values: CDR1 SGHNT, CDR2 YYREEE (reference sequence). The CDR3 spells CASSLDGTGVFSSYEQYF. In DNA form, the CDR3 reads TGTGCCAGCAGCTTGGATGGGACAGGGGTTTTTAGCTCCTACGAGCAGTACTTC.

This clone was detected a few times. The chain combines TRBV29-1 with TRBJ2-5, with 7 bases matching TRBD2. The CDR3 covers 14 residues. Germline V lookup: CDR1 SQVTM, CDR2 ANQGSEA. Unmatched junction bases numbered 9, after V lost 6 bases and J lost 2 bases. The CDR3 is CSVTRGDSQETQYF. DNA of the CDR3: TGCAGCGTCACCCGGGGGGACTCTCAAGAGACCCAGTACTTC. Looking up the rest from reference TRBV29-1 and TRBJ2-5 gives the full variable domain: SAVISQKPSRDICQRGTSLTIQCQVDSQVTMMFWYRQQPGQSLTLIATANQGSEATYESGFVIDKFPISRPNLTFSTLTVSNMSPEDSSIYLCSVTRGDSQETQYFGPGTRLLVL.

In this sample, this clone turned up a few times. The chain recombines TRBV6-1 with TRBJ1-1; the D is unclear. The CDR3 has 14 residues. V lost 7 bases and J lost 5, with 17 bases in between. Germline lookup yields CDR1 MNHNS and CDR2 SASEGT. CDR3 nucleotide sequence: TGTGCCAGCACCCTGAACCCCGGAAGAACTGAAGCTTTCTTT. Its protein product is CASTLNPGRTEAFF.

This clone appeared many times. The chain has TRBV12-3 or TRBV12-4 and TRBJ2-5; 12 nucleotides match TRBD2. This CDR3 has 15 amino acids. V was pared by 6 bases and J by 5 bases, with 7 bases of the junction left unmatched. The CDR3 DNA sequence: TGTGCCAGCAGCAAGGGACTAGCGGGTCGGGAGACCCAGTACTTC. Translation: CASSKGLAGRETQYF.

J is TRBJ2-1 and V is TRBV11-2, with a tentative D call TRBD2 (6 bases). Trimming shortened V by 1 base and J by 3 bases, and 13 bases separated the two germline ends. Germline values: CDR1 SGHAT, CDR2 FQNNGV. The CDR3 has 16 residues. The CDR3 spells CASSLGTGVDYNEQFF. CDR3 sequence (DNA): TGTGCCAGCAGCTTAGGGACGGGAGTGGACTACAATGAGCAGTTCTTC.

This clone was detected ten times or more. The chain has TRBV20-1 and TRBJ1-1, with D uncertain. Germline V gives CDR1 DFQATT, CDR2 SNEGSKA (reference sequence). The length of the CDR3 is 19 residues. The V gene lost 2 bases and the J gene lost 0 bases, with 25 bases spanning the gap. The CDR3 loop reads CSARTPILVKRGMNTEAFF. Written as DNA, the CDR3 is TGCAGTGCTAGAACTCCTATTTTGGTGAAAAGAGGTATGAACACTGAAGCTTTCTTT.

This clone was seen more than once but under ten times. The chain's CDR3 is CASSEWASGFEDTGELFF. The DNA of the CDR3 is TGTGCCAGCAGTGAATGGGCTAGCGGATTCGAGGACACCGGGGAGCTGTTTTTT. The chain joins TRBV6-1 to TRBJ2-2, with 7 bases lining up with TRBD2. Trimming took 2 bases from V and 3 from J; bases not matched to a gene: 12. The length of the CDR3 is 18 residues. Per germline, CDR1 MNHNS and CDR2 SASEGT.